This T cell receptor (beta chain) was captured in a study of post-analysis software for immune sequencing data. Looking at the study overall: Relapsing-remitting, secondary progressive and progressive-relapsing multiple sclerosis were all included among the disease courses.

For this clonotype: What it recognizes is unknown.

Study results and caveats: Normalized Chao1 diversity was significantly reduced in patients versus controls. Strong co-clustering by F measure was evident for samples that had been prepared in the same batch. TRBV segments more frequent in patients than in controls numbered about 5 and included TRBV5-6, TRBV5-1 and TRBV20-1.

The authors incorporated unique molecular identifiers into the TCR beta cDNA libraries. The yield from approximately 1 to 10 million T cells was roughly 0.5 million cDNA molecules in total. TCRdb called the PCR reads again in MiXCR, with one record for every CDR3 protein. The table shows roughly 580,000 distinct CDR3 sequences, with roughly two fifths occurring only once. In germline, CDR1 is SQVTM, CDR2 ANQGSEA. Trimming removed 6 bases from V and 2 bases from J, with 13 bases in between. CDR3 size: 13 residues. The chain carries TRBV29-1 and TRBJ2-5; a weak D match, TRBD2 (5 bases). Material: blood. The TCR originated in a girl between 5 and 17 years old with multiple sclerosis. CDR3 sequence reads: CSVAAGEQETQYF. CDR3 DNA: TGCAGCGTCGCCGCCGGGGAACAAGAGACCCAGTACTTC.